The source of this T cell receptor (beta chain) is a study of metastatic and nonmetastatic thyroid tumors. Findings and limits, study-wide: TCR beta diversity was reportedly significantly higher in malignant thyroid tumors than benign nodules, in blood and tumor.

Authors' data handling: In papillary thyroid cancer, a distant-metastasis classifier was built using CDR3 differences across clinicopathological groups. TCRdb redid the clone calls on the PCR reads using MiXCR. Here the V and J calls rest on TCRdb's processing, not on the authors' analysis. The sample has about 12,000 clones, roughly 27% seen once; the top ten hold about a fifth. Nobody among the patients had been given any treatment before thyroid surgery. Germline assignment: CDR1 SNHLY and CDR2 FYNNEI. V was cut by 9 bases and J by 0 bases, with 12 bases left in between. CDR3 length: 14 amino acids. This clone is labeled medium-sized. Its specificity is unknown.

This receptor was taken from a male donor with papillary thyroid cancer or a benign thyroid nodule (not recorded which). Some clones in this sample may be carry-over from other donors' samples. The sequencing input was adjacent normal tissue. This chain joins TRBV2 and TRBJ1-3; D possibly corresponds to TRBD1 (6 bases). The CDR3 bases are TGTGCCAGATCTACAGGGAACTCTGGAAACACCATATATTTT. Protein: CARSTGNSGNTIYF.